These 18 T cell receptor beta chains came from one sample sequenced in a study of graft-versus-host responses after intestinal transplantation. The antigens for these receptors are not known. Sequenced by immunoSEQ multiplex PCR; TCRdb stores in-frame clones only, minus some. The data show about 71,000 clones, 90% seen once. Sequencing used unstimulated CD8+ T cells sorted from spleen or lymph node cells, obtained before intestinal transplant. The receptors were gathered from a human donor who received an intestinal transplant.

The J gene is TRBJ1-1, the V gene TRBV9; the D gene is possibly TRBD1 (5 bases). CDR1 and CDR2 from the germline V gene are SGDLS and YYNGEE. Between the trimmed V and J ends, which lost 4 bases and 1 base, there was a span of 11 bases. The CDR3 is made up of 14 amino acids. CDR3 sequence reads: CASSPPTGNTEAFF. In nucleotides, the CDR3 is TGTGCCAGCAGCCCCCCCACAGGGAACACTGAAGCTTTCTTT.

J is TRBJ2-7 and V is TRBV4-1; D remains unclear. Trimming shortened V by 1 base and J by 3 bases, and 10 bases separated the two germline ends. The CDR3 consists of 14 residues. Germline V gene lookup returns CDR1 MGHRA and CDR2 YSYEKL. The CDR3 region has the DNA TGCGCCAGCAGCCAAGGGCAGATGAACTACGAGCAGTACTTC. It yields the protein CASSQGQMNYEQYF.

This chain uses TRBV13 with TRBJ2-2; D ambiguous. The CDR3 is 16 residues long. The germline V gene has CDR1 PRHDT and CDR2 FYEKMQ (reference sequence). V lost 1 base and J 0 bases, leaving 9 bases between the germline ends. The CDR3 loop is CASSLDAGANTGELFF. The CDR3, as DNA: TGTGCCAGCAGCTTAGATGCAGGCGCGAACACCGGGGAGCTGTTTTTT.

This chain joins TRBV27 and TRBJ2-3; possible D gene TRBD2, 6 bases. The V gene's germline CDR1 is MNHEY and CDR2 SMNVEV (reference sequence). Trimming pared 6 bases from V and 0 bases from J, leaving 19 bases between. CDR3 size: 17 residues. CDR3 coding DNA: TGTGCCAGCAGCCACCGACTAGGCGACACTAGCACAGATACGCAGTATTTT. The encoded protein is CASSHRLGDTSTDTQYF.

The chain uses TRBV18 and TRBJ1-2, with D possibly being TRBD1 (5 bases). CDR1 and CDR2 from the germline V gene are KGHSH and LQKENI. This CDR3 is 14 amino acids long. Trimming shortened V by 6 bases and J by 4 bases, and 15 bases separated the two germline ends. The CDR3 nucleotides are TGTGCCAGCTCCCGCGGTTGGGGGGGCTATGGCTACACCTTC. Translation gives CASSRGWGGYGYTF.

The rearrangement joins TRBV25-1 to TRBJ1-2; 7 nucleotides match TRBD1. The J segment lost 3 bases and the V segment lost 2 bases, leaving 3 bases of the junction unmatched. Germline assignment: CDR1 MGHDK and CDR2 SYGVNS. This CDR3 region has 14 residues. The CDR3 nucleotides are TGTGCCAGCAGTGAACTCAGGGGGGACTATGGCTACACCTTC. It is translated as CASSELRGDYGYTF.

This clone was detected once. CDR3 sequence reads: CASRPGLAGHNEQFF. CDR3 bases: TGTGCCAGCAGGCCGGGACTAGCGGGGCACAATGAGCAGTTCTTC. The chain recombines TRBV2 with TRBJ2-1; 13 bases align to TRBD2. The germline gives CDR1 SNHLY, CDR2 FYNNEI. The ends lost 6 bases at V and 5 bases at J; junction bases unmatched: 4. This CDR3 is 15 amino acids long.

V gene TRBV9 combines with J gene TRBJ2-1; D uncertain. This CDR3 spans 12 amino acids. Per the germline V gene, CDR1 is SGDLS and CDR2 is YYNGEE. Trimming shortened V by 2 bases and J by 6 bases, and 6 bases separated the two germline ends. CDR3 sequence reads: CASSVGFNEQFF. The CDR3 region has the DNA TGTGCCAGCAGCGTCGGGTTCAATGAGCAGTTCTTC.

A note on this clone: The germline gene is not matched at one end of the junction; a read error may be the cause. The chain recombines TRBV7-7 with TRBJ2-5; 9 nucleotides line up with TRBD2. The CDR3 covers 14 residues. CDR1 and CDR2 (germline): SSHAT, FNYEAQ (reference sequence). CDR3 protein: CASSFLTSGETQYF. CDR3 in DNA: TGTGCTAGCAGCTTCTTAACTAGCGGGGAGACCCAGTACTTC.

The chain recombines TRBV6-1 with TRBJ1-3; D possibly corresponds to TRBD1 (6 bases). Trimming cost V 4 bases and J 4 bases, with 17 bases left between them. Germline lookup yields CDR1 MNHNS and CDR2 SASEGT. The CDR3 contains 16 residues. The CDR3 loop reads CASSGPRDNAGNTIYF. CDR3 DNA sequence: TGTGCCAGCAGTGGCCCCCGGGACAACGCCGGAAACACCATATATTTT.

The CDR3 sequence: CATRGTGQNQPQHF. The CDR3 DNA reads as TGTGCCACCAGAGGGACAGGCCAAAATCAGCCCCAGCATTTT. The chain couples TRBV10-3 to TRBJ1-5, with 8 nucleotides matching TRBD1. CDR1 is ENHRY and CDR2 is SYGVKD in the germline V gene. The CDR3 runs 14 residues. Unmatched junction bases numbered 9, after V lost 10 bases and J lost 4 bases.

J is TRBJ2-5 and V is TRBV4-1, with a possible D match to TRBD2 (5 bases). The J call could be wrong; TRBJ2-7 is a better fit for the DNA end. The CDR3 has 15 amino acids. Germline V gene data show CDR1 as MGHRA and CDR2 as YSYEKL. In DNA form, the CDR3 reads TGCGCCAGCAGCCACCCGGGGAGTAGCTCCTACGAGCAGTACTTC. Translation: CASSHPGSSSYEQYF.

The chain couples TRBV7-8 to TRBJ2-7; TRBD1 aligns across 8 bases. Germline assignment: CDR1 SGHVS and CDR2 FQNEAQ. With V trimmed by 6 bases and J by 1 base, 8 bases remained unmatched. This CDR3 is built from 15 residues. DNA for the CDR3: TGTGCCAGCAGACCTGACAGGGGCCTTTCCTACGAGCAGTACTTC. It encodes CASRPDRGLSYEQYF. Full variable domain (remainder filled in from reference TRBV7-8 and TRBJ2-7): GAGVSQSPRYKVAKRGQDVALRCDPISGHVSLFWYQQALGQGPEFLTYFQNEAQLDKSGLPSDRFFAERPEGSVSTLKIQRTQQEDSAVYLCASRPDRGLSYEQYFGPGTRLTVT.

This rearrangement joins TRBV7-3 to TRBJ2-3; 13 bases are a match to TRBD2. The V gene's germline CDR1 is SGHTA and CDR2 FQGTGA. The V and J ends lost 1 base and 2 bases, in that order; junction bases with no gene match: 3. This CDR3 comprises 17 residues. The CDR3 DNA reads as TGTGCCAGCAGCTTAATAGGACTAGCGGGGGCCACAGATACGCAGTATTTT. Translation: CASSLIGLAGATDTQYF.

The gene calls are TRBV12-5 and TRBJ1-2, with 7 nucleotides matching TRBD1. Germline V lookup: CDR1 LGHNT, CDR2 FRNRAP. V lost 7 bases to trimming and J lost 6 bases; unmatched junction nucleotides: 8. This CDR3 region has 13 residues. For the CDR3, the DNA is TGTGCTAGTGCCCCGGACAGGTTCAATGGCTACACCTTC. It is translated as CASAPDRFNGYTF.

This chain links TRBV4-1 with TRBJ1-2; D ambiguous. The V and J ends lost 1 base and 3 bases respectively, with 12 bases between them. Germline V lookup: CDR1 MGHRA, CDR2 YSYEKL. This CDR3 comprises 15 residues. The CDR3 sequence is CASSQGLGVDYGYTF. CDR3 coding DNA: TGCGCCAGCAGCCAAGGTCTGGGAGTCGACTATGGCTACACCTTC.

The CDR3 DNA follows: TGTGCCAGCAGCGGAGACCGGGACAGCTACGAGCAGTACTTC. Residues: CASSGDRDSYEQYF. J is TRBJ2-5 and V is TRBV11-1, with 7 bases aligning to TRBD1. The tail of the sequence fits TRBJ2-7 better, so the J call may be wrong. The CDR3 length is 14 residues. Germline loops: CDR1 SGHAT, CDR2 FQDESV (reference sequence).

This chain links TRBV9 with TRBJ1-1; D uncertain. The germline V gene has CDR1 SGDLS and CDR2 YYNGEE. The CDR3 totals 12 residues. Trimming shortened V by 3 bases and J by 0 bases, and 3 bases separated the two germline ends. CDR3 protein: CASSGVNTEAFF. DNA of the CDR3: TGTGCCAGCAGCGGAGTGAACACTGAAGCTTTCTTT.